This TCR beta chain is from a study of OX40 agonist ivuxolimab in advanced cancers. For the study at large: Three patients, one with hepatocellular carcinoma and two with cutaneous melanoma, achieved partial responses.

With baseline, cycle 4 day 1, and cycle 7 day 1 as timepoints, blood was sampled. Trimming cost V 1 base and J 2 bases; bases outside gene matches: 3. The CDR3 has 15 residues. Germline lookup yields CDR1 SGHTA and CDR2 FQGNSA. The table came from immunoSEQ multiplex PCR; TCRdb's copy has only in-frame clones and leaves some out. Altogether 60,000 to 75,000 clones are present, more than 75% being singletons, with the ten largest covering under 6.5%. The V call is TRBV7-2, the J call TRBJ2-7; TRBD1 agrees at 9 bases. The source is an adult with an advanced solid tumor such as melanoma, head and neck, liver or kidney cancer. The specimen was CD4+ or CD8+ T cells sorted from blood, collected in a trial of the OX40 agonist ivuxolimab. The CDR3 loop reads CASSLGGQGPYEQYF. DNA of the CDR3: TGTGCCAGCAGCTTAGGGGGACAGGGTCCCTACGAGCAGTACTTC.